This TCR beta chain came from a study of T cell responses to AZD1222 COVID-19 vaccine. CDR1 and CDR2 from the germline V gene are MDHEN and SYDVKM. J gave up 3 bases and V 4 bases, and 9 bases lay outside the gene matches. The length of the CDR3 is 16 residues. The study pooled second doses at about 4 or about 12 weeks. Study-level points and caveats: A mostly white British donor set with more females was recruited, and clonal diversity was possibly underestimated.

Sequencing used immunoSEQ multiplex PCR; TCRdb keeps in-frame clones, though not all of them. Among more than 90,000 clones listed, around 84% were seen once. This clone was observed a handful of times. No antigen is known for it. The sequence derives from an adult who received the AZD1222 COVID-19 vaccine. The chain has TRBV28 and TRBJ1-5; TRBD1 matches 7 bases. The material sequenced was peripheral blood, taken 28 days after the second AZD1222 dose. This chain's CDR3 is CASSSHLQGSNQPQHF. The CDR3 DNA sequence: TGTGCCAGCAGTTCACACCTACAGGGGTCCAATCAGCCCCAGCATTTT.